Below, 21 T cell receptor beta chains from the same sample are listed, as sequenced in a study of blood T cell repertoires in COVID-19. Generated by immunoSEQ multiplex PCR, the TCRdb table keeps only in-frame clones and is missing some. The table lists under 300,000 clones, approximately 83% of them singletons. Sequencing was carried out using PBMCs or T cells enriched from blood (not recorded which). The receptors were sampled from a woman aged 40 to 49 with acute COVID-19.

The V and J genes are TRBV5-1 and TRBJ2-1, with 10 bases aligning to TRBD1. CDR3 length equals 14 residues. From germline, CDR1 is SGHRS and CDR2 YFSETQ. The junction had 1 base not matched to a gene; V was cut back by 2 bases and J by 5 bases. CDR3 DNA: TGCGCCAGCAGCTTCGGGACAGGGGACAATGAGCAGTTCTTC. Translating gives CASSFGTGDNEQFF.

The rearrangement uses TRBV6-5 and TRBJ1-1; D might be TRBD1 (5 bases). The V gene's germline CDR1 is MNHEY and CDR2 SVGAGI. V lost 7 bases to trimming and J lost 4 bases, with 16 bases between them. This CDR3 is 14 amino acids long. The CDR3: CASKSRGEGTEAFF. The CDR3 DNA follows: TGTGCCAGCAAATCCCGAGGGGAGGGCACTGAAGCTTTCTTT.

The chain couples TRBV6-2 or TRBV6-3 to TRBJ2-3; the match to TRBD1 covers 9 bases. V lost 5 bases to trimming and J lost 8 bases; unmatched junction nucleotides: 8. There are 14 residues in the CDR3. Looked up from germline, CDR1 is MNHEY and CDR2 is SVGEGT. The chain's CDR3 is CASSPGTGRGTQYF. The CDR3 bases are TGTGCCAGCAGTCCCGGGACAGGGAGGGGTACGCAGTATTTT.

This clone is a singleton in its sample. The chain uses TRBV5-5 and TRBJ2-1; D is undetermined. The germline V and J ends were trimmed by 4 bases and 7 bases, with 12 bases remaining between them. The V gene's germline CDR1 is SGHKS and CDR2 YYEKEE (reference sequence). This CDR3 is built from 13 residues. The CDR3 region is CASSHSLRNEQFF. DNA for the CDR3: TGTGCCAGCAGCCACTCACTTCGGAATGAGCAGTTCTTC. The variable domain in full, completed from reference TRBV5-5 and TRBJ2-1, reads DAGVTQSPTHLIKTRGQQVTLRCSPISGHKSVSWYQQVLGQGPQFIFQYYEKEERGRGNFPDRFSARQFPNYSSELNVNALLLGDSALYLCASSHSLRNEQFFGPGTRLTVL.

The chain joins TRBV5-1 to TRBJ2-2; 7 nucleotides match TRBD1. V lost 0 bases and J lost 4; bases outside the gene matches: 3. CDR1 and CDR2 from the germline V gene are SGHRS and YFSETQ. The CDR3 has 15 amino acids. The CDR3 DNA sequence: TGCGCCAGCAGCTTGGCGTCAGGGGGCACCGGGGAGCTGTTTTTT. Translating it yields CASSLASGGTGELFF.

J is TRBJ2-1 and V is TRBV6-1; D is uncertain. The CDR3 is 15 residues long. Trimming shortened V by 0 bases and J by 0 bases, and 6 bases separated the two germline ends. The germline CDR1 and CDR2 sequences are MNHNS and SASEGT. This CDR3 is CASSEAPSSYNEQFF. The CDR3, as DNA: TGTGCCAGCAGTGAAGCTCCCAGCTCCTACAATGAGCAGTTCTTC.

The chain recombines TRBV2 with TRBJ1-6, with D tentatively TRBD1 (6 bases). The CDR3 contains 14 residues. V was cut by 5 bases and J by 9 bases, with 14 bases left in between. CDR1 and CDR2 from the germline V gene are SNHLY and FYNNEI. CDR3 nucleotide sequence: TGTGCCAGCAGTTCGGACAGTAGGGGTTCACCCCTCCACTTT. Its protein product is CASSSDSRGSPLHF.

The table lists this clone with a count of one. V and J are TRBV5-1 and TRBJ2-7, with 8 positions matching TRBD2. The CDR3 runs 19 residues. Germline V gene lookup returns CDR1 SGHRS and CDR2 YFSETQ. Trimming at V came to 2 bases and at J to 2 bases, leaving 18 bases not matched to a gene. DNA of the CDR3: TGCGCCAGCAGCTTTGTAAAGGCTAGCGGGTCTTCAAAACCCTACGAGCAGTACTTC. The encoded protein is CASSFVKASGSSKPYEQYF.

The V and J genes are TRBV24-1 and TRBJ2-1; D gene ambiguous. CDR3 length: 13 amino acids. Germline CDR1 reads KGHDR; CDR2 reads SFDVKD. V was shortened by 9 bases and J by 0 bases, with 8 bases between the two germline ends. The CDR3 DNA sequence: TGTGCCACCCGAGAGAGCTCCTACAATGAGCAGTTCTTC. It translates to CATRESSYNEQFF.

The CDR3 DNA reads as TGTGCCAGCAGCCCAACAGGGAATTCACCCCTCCACTTT. Encoded protein: CASSPTGNSPLHF. This chain links TRBV4-2 with TRBJ1-6, with D perhaps matching TRBD1 (6 bases). V was pared by 4 bases and J by 7 bases, with 8 bases between. The CDR3 covers 13 residues. CDR1 is LGHNA, CDR2 YNFKEQ, per germline.

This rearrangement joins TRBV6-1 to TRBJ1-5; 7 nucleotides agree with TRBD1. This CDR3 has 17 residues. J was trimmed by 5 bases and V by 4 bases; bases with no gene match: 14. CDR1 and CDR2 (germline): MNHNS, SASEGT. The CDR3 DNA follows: TGTGCCAGCAGTGTCCGATTACAGGGGACAACCTATCAGCCCCAGCATTTT. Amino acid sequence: CASSVRLQGTTYQPQHF.

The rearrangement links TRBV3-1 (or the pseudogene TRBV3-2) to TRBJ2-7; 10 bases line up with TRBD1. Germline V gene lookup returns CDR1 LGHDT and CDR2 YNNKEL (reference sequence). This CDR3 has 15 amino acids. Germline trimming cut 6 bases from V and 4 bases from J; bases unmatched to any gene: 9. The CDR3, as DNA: TGTGCCAGCAGGCACATGACAGGGGGCGGATACGAGCAGTACTTC. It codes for CASRHMTGGGYEQYF.

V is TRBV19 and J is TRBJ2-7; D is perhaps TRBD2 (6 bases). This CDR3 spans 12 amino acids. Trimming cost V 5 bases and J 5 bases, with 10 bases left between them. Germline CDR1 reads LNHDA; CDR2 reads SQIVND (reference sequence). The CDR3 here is CASSRGGNEQYF. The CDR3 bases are TGTGCCAGTAGTCGAGGAGGGAACGAGCAGTACTTC.

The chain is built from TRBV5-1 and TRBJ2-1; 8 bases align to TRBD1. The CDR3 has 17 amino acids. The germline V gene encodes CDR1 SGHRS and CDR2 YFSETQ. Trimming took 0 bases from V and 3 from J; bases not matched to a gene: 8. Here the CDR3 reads CASSLDGRGTGYNEQFF. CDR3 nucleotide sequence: TGCGCCAGCAGCTTGGACGGTCGGGGGACAGGCTACAATGAGCAGTTCTTC.

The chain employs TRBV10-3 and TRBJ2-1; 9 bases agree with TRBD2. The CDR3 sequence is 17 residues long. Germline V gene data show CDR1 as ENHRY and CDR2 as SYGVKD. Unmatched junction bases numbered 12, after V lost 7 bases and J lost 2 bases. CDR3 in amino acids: CAITRGGLAGTYNEQFF. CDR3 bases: TGTGCCATCACACGAGGGGGGCTAGCGGGAACCTACAATGAGCAGTTCTTC.

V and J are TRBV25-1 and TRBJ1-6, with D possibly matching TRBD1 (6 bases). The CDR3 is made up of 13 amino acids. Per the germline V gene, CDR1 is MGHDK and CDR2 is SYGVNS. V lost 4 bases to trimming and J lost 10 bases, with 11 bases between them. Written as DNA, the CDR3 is TGTGCCAGCAGTGCCCAGACAGGCTCACCCCTCCACTTT. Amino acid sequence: CASSAQTGSPLHF.

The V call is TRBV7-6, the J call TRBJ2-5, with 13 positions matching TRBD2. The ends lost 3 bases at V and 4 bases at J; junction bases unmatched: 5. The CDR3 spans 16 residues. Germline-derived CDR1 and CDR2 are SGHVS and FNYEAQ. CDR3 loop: CASSFVLAGGRETQYF. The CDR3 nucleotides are TGTGCCAGCAGCTTTGTACTAGCGGGAGGGAGAGAGACCCAGTACTTC.

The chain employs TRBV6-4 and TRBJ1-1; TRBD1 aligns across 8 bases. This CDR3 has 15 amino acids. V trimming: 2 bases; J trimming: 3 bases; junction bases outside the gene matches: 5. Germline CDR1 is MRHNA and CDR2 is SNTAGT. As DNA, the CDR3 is TGTGCCAGCAGTGACACCACAGGGGGGTACACTGAAGCTTTCTTT. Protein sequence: CASSDTTGGYTEAFF.

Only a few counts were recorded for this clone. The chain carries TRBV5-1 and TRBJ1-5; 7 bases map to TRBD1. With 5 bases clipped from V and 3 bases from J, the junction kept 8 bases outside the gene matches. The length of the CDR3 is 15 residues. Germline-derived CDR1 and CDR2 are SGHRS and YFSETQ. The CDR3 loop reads CASRVGTANNQPQHF. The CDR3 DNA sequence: TGCGCCAGCAGAGTAGGGACAGCGAACAATCAGCCCCAGCATTTT.

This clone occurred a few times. The CDR3 here is CASSPGGATNSPLHF. The DNA of the CDR3 is TGTGCCAGCAGCCCCGGGGGGGCCACCAATTCACCCCTCCACTTT. The J gene is TRBJ1-6, the V gene TRBV7-9; D possibly corresponds to TRBD1 (6 bases). V gave up 5 bases and J gave up 7 bases, with 15 bases separating them. CDR1 and CDR2 (germline): SEHNR, FQNEAQ (reference sequence). This CDR3 is built from 15 residues.

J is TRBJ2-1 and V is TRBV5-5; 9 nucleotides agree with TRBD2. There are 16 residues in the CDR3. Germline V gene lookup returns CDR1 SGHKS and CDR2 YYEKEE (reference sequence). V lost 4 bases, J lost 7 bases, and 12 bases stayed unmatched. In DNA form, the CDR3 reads TGTGCCAGCAGCGTCGGGACTAGCCTAATGAATAATGAGCAGTTCTTC. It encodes CASSVGTSLMNNEQFF. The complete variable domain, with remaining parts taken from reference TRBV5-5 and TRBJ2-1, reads DAGVTQSPTHLIKTRGQQVTLRCSPISGHKSVSWYQQVLGQGPQFIFQYYEKEERGRGNFPDRFSARQFPNYSSELNVNALLLGDSALYLCASSVGTSLMNNEQFFGPGTRLTVL.